Below are 20 T cell receptor beta chains sequenced from a single sample in a study of control samples from healthy donors and cancer patients. Method: immunoSEQ multiplex PCR; TCRdb's copy keeps in-frame clones and lacks some. The sample includes about 97,000 clones, under 95% of them seen just once. Sequenced material: blood. The receptors were sampled from a woman aged 18-29 years in good health.

The chain uses TRBV14 and TRBJ2-3; D possibly corresponds to TRBD2 (5 bases). The germline V gene encodes CDR1 SGHDN and CDR2 FVKESK. This CDR3 has 14 amino acids. Deletions cut 1 base from V and 8 bases from J, with 13 bases between. CDR3 DNA: TGTGCCAGCAGCCAAGCGACGGGATTAGGTACGCAGTATTTT. Amino acid sequence: CASSQATGLGTQYF.

The rearrangement links TRBV3-1 (or the pseudogene TRBV3-2) to TRBJ2-3; 9 nucleotides align to TRBD2. Germline CDR1 LGHDT, CDR2 YNNKEL (reference sequence). This CDR3 is 16 amino acids long. The V and J ends lost 2 bases and 6 bases, in that order; junction bases with no gene match: 9. This CDR3 reads CASSQPGLASRDTQYF. CDR3 DNA: TGTGCCAGCAGCCAACCGGGACTAGCATCACGGGATACGCAGTATTTT.

This chain uses TRBV30 with TRBJ2-3; D is uncertain. This CDR3 contains 13 residues. Looked up from germline, CDR1 is GTSNPN and CDR2 is SVGIG (reference sequence). V lost 0 bases to trimming and J lost 5 bases, with 9 bases between them. CDR3 residues: CAWSVLVGDTQYF. The CDR3 nucleotides are TGTGCCTGGAGTGTACTGGTGGGAGATACGCAGTATTTT. Looking up the rest from reference TRBV30 and TRBJ2-3 gives the full variable domain: SQTIHQWPATLVQPVGSPLSLECTVEGTSNPNLYWYRQAAGRGLQLLFYSVGIGQISSEVPQNLSASRPQDRQFILSSKKLLLSDSGFYLCAWSVLVGDTQYFGPGTRLTVL.

The chain employs TRBV30 and TRBJ1-6; D gene ambiguous. The CDR3 has 12 residues. Germline CDR1 is GTSNPN and CDR2 is SVGIG (reference sequence). The CDR3 nucleotides are TGTGCGTGTCAGGCAGATAATTCACCCCTCCACTTT. Translated: CACQADNSPLHF.

This clone occurred once. The rearrangement links TRBV5-6 to TRBJ2-3; 8 bases are shared with TRBD1. With V trimmed by 3 bases and J by 5 bases, 8 bases remained unmatched. Germline V gene data show CDR1 as SGHDT and CDR2 as YYEEEE. The CDR3 has 15 amino acids. The CDR3 here is CASSSTGQGEDTQYF. CDR3 in DNA: TGTGCCAGCAGCTCGACCGGACAGGGTGAAGATACGCAGTATTTT.

The V gene is TRBV12-3 or TRBV12-4, the J gene TRBJ1-2, with D unresolved. With 6 bases removed from V and 1 base from J, the gap between germline ends came to 3 bases. The CDR3 totals 11 residues. The CDR3 protein is CASSFNYGYTF. In nucleotides, the CDR3 is TGTGCCAGCAGCTTTAACTATGGCTACACCTTC.

The chain has TRBV19 and TRBJ2-7; 8 positions match TRBD1. Trimming removed 6 bases from V and 2 bases from J; junction bases left unmatched: 9. The CDR3 is made up of 15 amino acids. Germline V lookup: CDR1 LNHDA, CDR2 SQIVND (reference sequence). The CDR3 reads CASRAGQGATYEQYF. For the CDR3, the DNA is TGTGCCAGTAGGGCAGGACAGGGTGCCACCTACGAGCAGTACTTC.

The chain joins TRBV4-3 to TRBJ1-5; D is uncertain. V gave up 0 bases and J gave up 2 bases, with 17 bases separating them. The CDR3 sequence is 18 residues long. Germline V gene sequence: CDR1 LGHNA, CDR2 YSLEER. The CDR3, as DNA: TGCGCCAGCAGCCAAGAGGTCGTATCGGGGTCGCGCAATCAGCCCCAGCATTTT. This codes for CASSQEVVSGSRNQPQHF.

Here the CDR3 reads CASSSQHRGSNQPQHF. CDR3 coding DNA: TGTGCCAGTAGTTCGCAACACAGGGGTAGCAATCAGCCCCAGCATTTT. V is TRBV19 and J is TRBJ1-5; 7 positions agree with TRBD1. Unmatched junction bases numbered 7, after V lost 5 bases and J lost 0 bases. CDR1 LNHDA and CDR2 SQIVND come from the germline V gene (reference sequence). The CDR3 covers 16 residues.

This clone was observed a single time. The V gene is TRBV5-1, the J gene TRBJ2-7; 10 bases match TRBD2. The length of the CDR3 is 14 residues. Per germline, CDR1 SGHRS and CDR2 YFSETQ. V shed 5 bases, J shed 0 bases, and the junction held 2 bases outside the gene matches. CDR3: CASSLAGGSYEQYF. CDR3 nucleotides: TGCGCCAGCAGTTTAGCGGGGGGCTCCTACGAGCAGTACTTC. Full variable domain (rest looked up from reference TRBV5-1 and TRBJ2-7): KAGVTQTPRYLIKTRGQQVTLSCSPISGHRSVSWYQQTPGQGLQFLFEYFSETQRNKGNFPGRFSGRQFSNSRSEMNVSTLELGDSALYLCASSLAGGSYEQYFGPGTRLTVT.

V gene TRBV19 combines with J gene TRBJ1-3; TRBD1 matches at 9 bases. The germline V gene encodes CDR1 LNHDA and CDR2 SQIVND (reference sequence). The length of the CDR3 is 15 residues. Trimming removed 5 bases from V and 7 bases from J; junction bases left unmatched: 9. The CDR3 region is CASSFTTGTGNTIYF. CDR3 DNA: TGTGCCAGTAGTTTTACGACAGGGACAGGGAACACCATATATTTT.

This clone came up once. The chain is built from TRBV6-6 and TRBJ2-7; the D is unclear. The CDR3 contains 16 residues. Germline CDR1 and CDR2: MNHNY and SVGAGI (reference sequence). The ends were cut back, 0 bases at V and 2 bases at J, with 14 bases in the middle. CDR3 in amino acids: CASSYSLFWIPYEQYF. The CDR3 nucleotides read TGTGCCAGCAGTTACTCCTTATTCTGGATACCCTACGAGCAGTACTTC.

This clone has just one count. This chain links TRBV11-2 with TRBJ1-4; perhaps TRBD1 as D (6 bases). The V end lost 5 bases, the J end lost 3 bases, and 13 bases lay between the germline ends. The germline V gene has CDR1 SGHAT and CDR2 FQNNGV. The CDR3 sequence is 15 residues long. The CDR3 DNA is TGTGCCAGCAGCCAAGGGGACATTGCTAATGAAAAACTGTTTTTT. This codes for CASSQGDIANEKLFF.

This sequence joins TRBV13 and TRBJ2-7, with 12 positions matching TRBD2. V lost 4 bases to trimming and J lost 4 bases; unmatched junction nucleotides: 8. The length of the CDR3 is 16 residues. Per germline, CDR1 PRHDT and CDR2 FYEKMQ (reference sequence). The DNA of the CDR3 is TGTGCCAGCAGCTCCCGACTAGCGGGGGAAACGTACGAGCAGTACTTC. This translates into CASSSRLAGETYEQYF.

The table lists this clone with a count of one. CDR3 nucleotides: TGTGCCAGCAGCGCGCTTAGCGGGGGGTTATACAATGAGCAGTTCTTC. Translation gives CASSALSGGLYNEQFF. The chain combines TRBV9 with TRBJ2-1, with 10 bases identical to TRBD2. V lost 3 bases, J lost 4 bases, and 7 bases stayed unmatched. The germline gives CDR1 SGDLS, CDR2 YYNGEE. This CDR3 is built from 16 residues.

The chain is built from TRBV6-5 and TRBJ1-6, with unresolved D. The germline gives CDR1 MNHEY, CDR2 SVGAGI. The V and J ends lost 3 bases and 6 bases respectively, with 12 bases between them. The CDR3 extends over 15 amino acids. CDR3 sequence: CASSYYLWTNSPLHF. CDR3 coding DNA: TGTGCCAGCAGTTATTATCTCTGGACTAATTCACCCCTCCACTTT.

The V and J genes are TRBV11-2 and TRBJ2-7; weak D call: TRBD1 (5 bases). Germline assignment: CDR1 SGHAT and CDR2 FQNNGV. V lost 1 base and J 2 bases, leaving 9 bases between the germline ends. The CDR3 runs to 14 residues. CDR3 sequence (DNA): TGTGCCAGCAGCTTAGCAGGGATTACCTACGAGCAGTACTTC. Translation: CASSLAGITYEQYF. Full variable domain (missing parts from reference TRBV11-2 and TRBJ2-7): EAGVAQSPRYKIIEKRQSVAFWCNPISGHATLYWYQQILGQGPKLLIQFQNNGVVDDSQLPKDRFSAERLKGVDSTLKIQPAKLEDSAVYLCASSLAGITYEQYFGPGTRLTVT.

The table lists this clone with a count of one. The V and J genes are TRBV6-1 and TRBJ2-7; no reliable D call. The V end lost 1 base, the J end lost 2 bases, and 9 bases lay between the germline ends. The CDR3 has 14 residues. Per the germline V gene, CDR1 is MNHNS and CDR2 is SASEGT. The CDR3 spells CASSEGWNTYEQYF. DNA for the CDR3: TGTGCCAGCAGTGAAGGATGGAATACCTACGAGCAGTACTTC.

This sequence joins TRBV7-2 and TRBJ1-2; D unresolved. The CDR3 length is 13 residues. Germline values: CDR1 SGHTA, CDR2 FQGNSA. The ends were cut back, 2 bases at V and 10 bases at J, with 14 bases in the middle. The chain's CDR3 is CASSLNAVDSYTF. For the CDR3, the DNA is TGTGCCAGCAGCTTAAACGCTGTCGACTCCTACACCTTC.

The V call is TRBV6-5, the J call TRBJ1-6, with a tentative D call TRBD1 (5 bases). Germline values: CDR1 MNHEY, CDR2 SVGAGI. The CDR3 loop spans 14 amino acids. Between the trimmed V and J ends, which lost 6 bases and 7 bases, there was a span of 13 bases. In DNA form, the CDR3 reads TGTGCCAGCAGCAGAAGCGGGGGAAATTCACCCCTCCACTTT. Amino acids: CASSRSGGNSPLHF.